This TCR beta chain was profiled in a study of early T cells in non-severe SARS-CoV-2 infection. Overall study results and limits: VDJdb matches were skewed toward anti-spike CD8 T cell responses.

TCRdb used MiXCR to reprocess the 5' RACE reads, holding one entry per CDR3 protein. The sample has more than 60,000 distinct CDR3 sequences, over 4% seen once. This clonotype was counted ten times or more. The antigen is unknown. Trimming stripped 7 bases from V and 1 base from J, with 10 bases between. Germline assignment: CDR1 ENHRY and CDR2 SYGVKD. The length of the CDR3 is 13 residues. The TCR comes from an adult who was a healthcare worker with PCR-confirmed SARS-CoV-2 infection or an uninfected control (not recorded which). Sequencing was carried out using whole blood. The rearrangement links TRBV10-3 to TRBJ2-5; the D gene is possibly TRBD2 (6 bases). For the CDR3, the DNA is TGTGCCATCAAGGGGACTCCCCAAGAGACCCAGTACTTC. Encoded protein: CAIKGTPQETQYF.